These 14 T cell receptor beta chains originate from one sample sequenced in a study of metastatic and nonmetastatic thyroid tumors (dated by TCRdb to about 2020). Libraries were made using PCR. Reads for this sample came from an Illumina HiSeq 4000. TCRdb trimmed public reads at Q25 via fastp, called clones via MiXCR and kept in-frame beta chains. The sample records 60,000 or so clones, roughly 4.1% of which are singletons. Together, the top ten hold around 20% of the sample. No treatment had been received by any patient before thyroid surgery. The sequencing sample was made of blood. These TCRs come from a female donor with papillary thyroid cancer or a benign thyroid nodule (not recorded which). Some clones in this sample may be carry-over from other donors' samples.

This clone has only a few counts. A single base separates this from a much larger clone, so it may be a read error. The same CDR3 is also encoded by other DNA sequences in this sample. The chain carries TRBV10-3 and TRBJ2-2, with TRBD2 matching over 7 bases. CDR1 and CDR2 (germline): ENHRY, SYGVKD. The CDR3 covers 15 residues. This CDR3 reads CAIGGTLPPSGELFF. The CDR3 DNA is TGTGCAATCGGGGGGACGCTACCCCCGTCCGGGGAGCTGTTTTTT.

This clone has a count of ten or more. The DNA of the CDR3 is TGCAGTGCTAGAGATAGACGGACTCTGAACACTGAAGCTTTCTTT. Translation gives CSARDRRTLNTEAFF. The chain has TRBV20-1 and TRBJ1-1; D ambiguous. The CDR3 has 15 residues. Germline CDR1 and CDR2: DFQATT and SNEGSKA (reference sequence). V was pared by 0 bases and J by 0 bases, with 11 bases between.

This clone was picked up a small number of times. The chain employs TRBV19 and TRBJ2-2; 7 nucleotides match TRBD1. Trimming took 3 bases from V and 5 from J; bases not matched to a gene: 12. Germline V gene data show CDR1 as LNHDA and CDR2 as SQIVND (reference sequence). CDR3 size: 17 residues. For the CDR3, the DNA is TGTGCCAGTAGTATCGCTTACGGGACAGAATTAACCGGGGAGCTGTTTTTT. Protein: CASSIAYGTELTGELFF.

This clone was found a few times. Possible read error: a much larger clone is one base away. The chain is built from TRBV20-1 and TRBJ2-1, with 7 positions matching TRBD2. The CDR3 loop spans 14 amino acids. CDR1 and CDR2 from the germline V gene are DFQATT and SNEGSKA (reference sequence). The CDR3 loop reads CSAIGIAGNNEQFF. CDR3 DNA: TGCAGCGCTATCGGAATAGCGGGCAACAATGAGCAGTTCTTC.

At least ten counts were recorded for this clone. V gene TRBV19 combines with J gene TRBJ2-1; 9 bases map to TRBD2. Germline CDR1 is LNHDA and CDR2 is SQIVND (reference sequence). The CDR3 covers 17 residues. Trimming at V came to 1 base and at J to 3 bases, leaving 7 bases not matched to a gene. The CDR3: CASSIVPRAGGYNEQFF. CDR3 nucleotide sequence: TGTGCCAGTAGTATAGTGCCCCGAGCGGGAGGCTACAATGAGCAGTTCTTC. Variable domain in full (rest from reference TRBV19 and TRBJ2-1): DGGITQSPKYLFRKEGQNVTLSCEQNLNHDAMYWYRQDPGQGLRLIYYSQIVNDFQKGDIAEGYSVSREKKESFPLTVTSAQKNPTAFYLCASSIVPRAGGYNEQFFGPGTRLTVL.

This clone occurred a few times. This chain's CDR3 is CASSLGTSGRTDTQYF. The CDR3, as DNA: TGTGCCAGCAGCTTGGGGACTAGCGGGAGAACAGATACGCAGTATTTT. The J gene is TRBJ2-3, the V gene TRBV11-3, with 14 bases that match TRBD2. The junction had 2 bases not matched to a gene; V was cut back by 3 bases and J by 3 bases. The V gene's germline CDR1 is SGHNT and CDR2 YENEEA. The CDR3 length is 16 residues.

This clone was seen repeatedly, ten times or more. A read error is possible here, since a much larger clone lies one base away. This specimen includes other DNA sequences encoding the same CDR3. This sequence joins TRBV2 and TRBJ2-7; D not resolved. Trimming took off 6 bases at V and 6 bases at J, with 9 bases between the two ends. Germline assignment: CDR1 SNHLY and CDR2 FYNNEI. This CDR3 contains 11 residues. CDR3 nucleotide sequence: TGTGCCAGCAGCGAATTGGCCGAGCAGTACTTC. Amino acids: CASSELAEQYF. The full variable domain, its missing parts supplied by reference TRBV2 and TRBJ2-7, is EPEVTQTPSHQVTQMGQEVILRCVPISNHLYFYWYRQILGQKVEFLVSFYNNEISEKSEIFDDQFSVERPDGSNFTLKIRSTKLEDSAMYFCASSELAEQYFGPGTRLTVT.

This clone was counted at least ten times. The chain couples TRBV6-1 to TRBJ2-7; D remains unclear. CDR3 length: 12 residues. Per germline, CDR1 MNHNS and CDR2 SASEGT. Trimming left V 6 bases short and J 7 bases short, with 13 bases between. The CDR3 DNA follows: TGTGCCAGCAGGATAGGCCTTCGGGAGCAGTACTTC. Encoded protein: CASRIGLREQYF.

The chain has TRBV6-1 and TRBJ2-7; 12 bases map to TRBD1. Germline values: CDR1 MNHNS, CDR2 SASEGT. V gave up 5 bases and J gave up 7 bases; unmatched junction bases: 12. The CDR3 extends over 16 amino acids. The CDR3 bases are TGTGCCAGCAGTCTGGTCCCCGGGACAGGGGGCTATGAGCAGTACTTC. As protein: CASSLVPGTGGYEQYF.

This clone was seen a few times. Possible read error: a much larger clone is one base away. The J gene is TRBJ2-3, the V gene TRBV6-1; 12 bases align to TRBD2. The V gene's germline CDR1 is MNHNS and CDR2 SASEGT. The ends lost 5 bases at V and 4 bases at J; junction bases unmatched: 4. This CDR3 contains 15 residues. The CDR3 DNA reads TGTGCCAGCAGTTGGGCTAGCGGGGGGGCAGATACGCAGTATTTT. This encodes CASSWASGGADTQYF.

The V gene is TRBV5-4, the J gene TRBJ1-1, with a tentative D call TRBD1 (5 bases). CDR3 size: 14 residues. CDR1 is SGHNT, CDR2 YYREEE, per germline (reference sequence). The V end lost 1 base, the J end lost 6 bases, and 13 bases lay between the germline ends. CDR3 in amino acids: CASSLNRKGPEAFF. As DNA, the CDR3 is TGTGCCAGCAGCTTGAACAGGAAGGGCCCTGAAGCTTTCTTT.

On this clone: This may be a read error, as it is one base from a much larger clone. The chain uses TRBV18 and TRBJ1-4; D not resolved. The V gene's germline CDR1 is KGHSH and CDR2 LQKENI. CDR3 size: 16 residues. The CDR3 bases are TGTGCCAGCCCACCAAGGTTTGGTGCCTCCGGGGAAAAACTGTTTTTT. Translated, it gives CASPPRFGASGEKLFF.

This clone has more than one count but fewer than ten. The chain uses TRBV25-1 and TRBJ2-3; D may be TRBD1 (6 bases). Germline V gene lookup returns CDR1 MGHDK and CDR2 SYGVNS. Trimming removed 2 bases from V and 1 base from J, with 7 bases in between. The CDR3 length is 14 residues. The DNA for the CDR3 is TGTGCCAGCAGTGAAAGGACAGGCACAGATACGCAGTATTTT. It is translated as CASSERTGTDTQYF. The full variable domain, rest sourced from reference TRBV25-1 and TRBJ2-3, is EADIYQTPRYLVIGTGKKITLECSQTMGHDKMYWYQQDPGMELHLIHYSYGVNSTEKGDLSSESTVSRIRTEHFPLTLESARPSHTSQYLCASSERTGTDTQYFGPGTRLTVL.

This clone occurred many times. The V call is TRBV4-1, the J call TRBJ2-2; unclear D gene. Trimming stripped 1 base from V and 6 bases from J, with 9 bases between. Germline values: CDR1 MGHRA, CDR2 YSYEKL. This CDR3 region has 14 residues. Written as DNA, the CDR3 is TGCGCCAGCAGCCAAGCCTATGGACCCGGGGAGCTGTTTTTT. This encodes CASSQAYGPGELFF.